This T cell receptor beta chain was obtained from a study of blood T cell repertoires in COVID-19. How the authors handled the data: Cell counts per sample came from amplifying reference gene primers. Assay used: immunoSEQ multiplex PCR; TCRdb lists only in-frame clones, some missing. That table is the source of V, J and clone size, and D and trimming were worked out from the DNA. The table includes some 14,000 clones, less than 95% detected once. J gave up 3 bases and V 0 bases, and 6 bases lay outside the gene matches. Germline V gene data show CDR1 as SGHNT and CDR2 as YYREEE (reference sequence). This CDR3 is 16 amino acids long.

The chain has TRBV5-4 and TRBJ2-1; 7 positions match TRBD2. Sequences were obtained from peripheral blood. The clonotype comes from a human donor in a cohort sampled during active COVID-19. DNA for the CDR3: TGTGCCAGCAGCTTGGGGGGCGGGAGCTACTACAATGAGCAGTTCTTC. It yields the protein CASSLGGGSYYNEQFF.